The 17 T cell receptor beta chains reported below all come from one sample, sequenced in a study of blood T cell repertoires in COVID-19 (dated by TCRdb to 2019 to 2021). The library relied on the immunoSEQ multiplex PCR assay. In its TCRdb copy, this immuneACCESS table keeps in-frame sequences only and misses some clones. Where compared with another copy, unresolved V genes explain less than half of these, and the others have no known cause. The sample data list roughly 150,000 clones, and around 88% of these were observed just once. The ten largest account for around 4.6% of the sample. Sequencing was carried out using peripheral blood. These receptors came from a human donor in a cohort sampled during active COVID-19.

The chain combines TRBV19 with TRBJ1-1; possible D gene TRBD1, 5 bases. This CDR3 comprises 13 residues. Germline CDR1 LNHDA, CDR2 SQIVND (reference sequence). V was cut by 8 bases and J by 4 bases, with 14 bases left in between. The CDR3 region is CASRHPGGTEAFF. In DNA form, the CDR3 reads TGTGCCAGTCGACATCCCGGGGGCACTGAAGCTTTCTTT.

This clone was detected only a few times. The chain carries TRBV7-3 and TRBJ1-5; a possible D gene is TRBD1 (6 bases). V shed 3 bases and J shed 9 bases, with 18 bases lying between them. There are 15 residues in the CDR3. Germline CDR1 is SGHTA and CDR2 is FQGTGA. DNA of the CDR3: TGTGCCAGCAGCTTTGTGGACAGCCCATATTTGCCCCAGCATTTT. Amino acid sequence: CASSFVDSPYLPQHF.

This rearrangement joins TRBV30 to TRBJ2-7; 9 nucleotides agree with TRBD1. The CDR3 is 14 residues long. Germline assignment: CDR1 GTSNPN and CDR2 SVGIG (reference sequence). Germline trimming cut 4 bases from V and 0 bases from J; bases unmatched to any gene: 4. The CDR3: CAWKPGQGSYEQYF. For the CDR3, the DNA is TGTGCCTGGAAGCCGGGACAGGGCTCCTACGAGCAGTACTTC.

The CDR3 loop reads CASSPGRQPQETQYF. CDR3 coding DNA: TGTGCCAGCTCACCAGGTCGACAGCCCCAAGAGACCCAGTACTTC. This sequence joins TRBV18 and TRBJ2-5; D possibly corresponds to TRBD1 (5 bases). The CDR3 totals 15 residues. The V end was cut by 2 bases, the J end by 1 base, with 11 bases between. Germline lookup yields CDR1 KGHSH and CDR2 LQKENI.

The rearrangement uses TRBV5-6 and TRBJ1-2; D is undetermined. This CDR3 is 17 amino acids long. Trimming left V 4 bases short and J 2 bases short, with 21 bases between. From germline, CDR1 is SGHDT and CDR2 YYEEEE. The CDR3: CASSPRPSADSNYGYTF. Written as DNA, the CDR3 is TGTGCCAGCAGCCCGCGACCTAGCGCCGACTCGAACTATGGCTACACCTTC.

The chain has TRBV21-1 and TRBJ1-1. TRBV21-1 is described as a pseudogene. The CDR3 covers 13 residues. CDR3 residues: CASVGGVGTEAFF. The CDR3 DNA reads TGTGCCAGCGTAGGGGGGGTAGGGACTGAAGCTTTCTTT.

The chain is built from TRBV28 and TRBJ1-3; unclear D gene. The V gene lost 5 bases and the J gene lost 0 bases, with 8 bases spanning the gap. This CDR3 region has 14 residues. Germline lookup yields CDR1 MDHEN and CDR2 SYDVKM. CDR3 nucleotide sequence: TGTGCCAGCAGTCGGAGTAGCTCTGGAAACACCATATATTTT. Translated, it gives CASSRSSSGNTIYF.

CDR3 protein: CASSYIGTDTDTQYF. CDR3 coding DNA: TGTGCCAGCAGTTATATCGGGACAGACACAGATACGCAGTATTTT. The V and J genes are TRBV28 and TRBJ2-3; 7 nucleotides line up with TRBD1. The CDR3 spans 15 residues. CDR1 and CDR2 from the germline V gene are MDHEN and SYDVKM. After removal of 4 bases from V and 2 bases from J, the junction contained 6 bases not matched to a gene.

The CDR3 reads CATGTGRDYGYTF. The CDR3 nucleotides read TGTGCCACCGGAACCGGCAGGGACTATGGCTACACCTTC. The chain links TRBV27 to TRBJ1-2; perhaps TRBD1 as D (5 bases). CDR3 length: 13 amino acids. Trimming removed 10 bases from V and 3 bases from J, with 15 bases in between. Germline values: CDR1 MNHEY, CDR2 SMNVEV (reference sequence).

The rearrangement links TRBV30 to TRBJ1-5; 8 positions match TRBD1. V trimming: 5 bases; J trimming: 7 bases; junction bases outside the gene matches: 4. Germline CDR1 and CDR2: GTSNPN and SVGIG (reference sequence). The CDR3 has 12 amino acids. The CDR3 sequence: CAWATGAQPQHF. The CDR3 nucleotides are TGTGCCTGGGCGACAGGGGCCCAGCCCCAGCATTTT. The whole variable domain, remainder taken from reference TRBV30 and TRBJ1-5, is SQTIHQWPATLVQPVGSPLSLECTVEGTSNPNLYWYRQAAGRGLQLLFYSVGIGQISSEVPQNLSASRPQDRQFILSSKKLLLSDSGFYLCAWATGAQPQHFGDGTRLSIL.

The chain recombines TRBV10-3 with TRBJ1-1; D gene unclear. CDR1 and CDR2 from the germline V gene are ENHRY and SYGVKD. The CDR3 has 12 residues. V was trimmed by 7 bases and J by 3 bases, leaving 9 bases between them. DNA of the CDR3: TGTGCCATCACGGAGGGTGACACTGAAGCTTTCTTT. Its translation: CAITEGDTEAFF.

This CDR3 is CASTAQSNTEAFF. The CDR3, as DNA: TGTGCCAGCACGGCACAGTCGAACACTGAAGCTTTCTTT. The chain has TRBV7-6 and TRBJ1-1; D is unclear. CDR3 length: 13 residues. Germline V gene lookup returns CDR1 SGHVS and CDR2 FNYEAQ. The V end lost 7 bases, the J end lost 1 base, and 10 bases lay between the germline ends. The complete variable domain, with remaining parts taken from reference TRBV7-6 and TRBJ1-1, reads GAGVSQSPRYKVTKRGQDVALRCDPISGHVSLYWYRQALGQGPEFLTYFNYEAQQDKSGLPNDRFSAERPEGSISTLTIQRTEQRDSAMYRCASTAQSNTEAFFGQGTRLTVV.

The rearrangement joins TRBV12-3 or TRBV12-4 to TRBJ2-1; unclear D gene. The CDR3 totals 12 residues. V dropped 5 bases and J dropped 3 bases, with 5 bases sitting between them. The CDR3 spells CASSQDYNEQFF. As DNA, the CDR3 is TGTGCCAGCAGTCAGGACTACAATGAGCAGTTCTTC.

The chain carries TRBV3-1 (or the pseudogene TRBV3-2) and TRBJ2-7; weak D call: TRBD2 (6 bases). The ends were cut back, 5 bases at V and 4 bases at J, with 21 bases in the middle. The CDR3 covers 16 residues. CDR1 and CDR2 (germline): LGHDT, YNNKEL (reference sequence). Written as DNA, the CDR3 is TGTGCCAGCAGCTCCCCCCAACCCGGGGGATTGTACGAGCAGTACTTC. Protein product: CASSSPQPGGLYEQYF.

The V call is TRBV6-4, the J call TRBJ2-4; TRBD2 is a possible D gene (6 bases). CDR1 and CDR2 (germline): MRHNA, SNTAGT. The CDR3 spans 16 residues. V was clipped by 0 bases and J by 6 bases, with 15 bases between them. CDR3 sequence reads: CASSDSRDLPLNIQYF. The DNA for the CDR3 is TGTGCCAGCAGTGACTCTCGGGACTTGCCCCTAAACATTCAGTACTTC.

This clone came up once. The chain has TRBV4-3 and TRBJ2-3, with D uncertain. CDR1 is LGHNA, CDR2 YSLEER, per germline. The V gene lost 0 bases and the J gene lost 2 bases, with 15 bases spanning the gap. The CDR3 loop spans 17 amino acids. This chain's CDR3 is CASSQESGSVVTDTQYF. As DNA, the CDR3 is TGCGCCAGCAGCCAAGAGTCCGGGTCGGTCGTCACAGATACGCAGTATTTT.

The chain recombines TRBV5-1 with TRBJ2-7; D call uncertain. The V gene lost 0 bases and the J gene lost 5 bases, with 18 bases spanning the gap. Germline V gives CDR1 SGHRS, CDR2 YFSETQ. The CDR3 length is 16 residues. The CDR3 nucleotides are TGCGCCAGCAGCTTGGGAGACGCCCAGGTTAACGACGAGCAGTACTTC. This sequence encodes CASSLGDAQVNDEQYF.